This T cell receptor beta chain was identified during a study of T-cell reconstitution after alpha-beta-depleted transplantation in children listed by TCRdb under 2016. For context, the study as a whole: Using TCR repertoire profiling, the study followed T-cell immune reconstitution in a quantitative way in children after TCRalphabeta/CD19-depleted allogeneic hematopoietic cell transplantation. Overall results and qualifications from the work: The high TCRbeta diversity at day 60 in some patients was ascribed to recipient T cells and intrathymic progenitors that had survived conditioning. Over the following months the frequencies of hyperexpanded clones went down, and after one year T-cell counts and TCRbeta diversity were mostly credited to newly produced T cells. The apparently early alphabetaT-cell count recovery about two months after transplant was reportedly dependent on only several hundred rapidly expanded clones derived from non-depleted graft cells.

This sample's treatment or condition label indicates: allogeneic hematopoietic cell transplantation with graft depleted of TCRalphabeta T cells and CD19 B cells. The transplant recipients were children given TCRalphabeta/CD19-depleted allogeneic hematopoietic cell grafts. To prepare the library, PCR was applied. These reads were obtained on an Illumina HiSeq 2500. TCR library preparation used molecular barcoding, with unique molecular identifiers applied to normalize quantification of the TCRbeta repertoire. TCRdb trimmed the raw reads at Q25, called clones with MiXCR and kept productive beta chains. For every CDR3 protein sequence, its rows merge into one entry that carries the most common genes and DNA. For this sample there are 280,000 or so distinct CDR3 sequences; approximately 10% appear just once. The top ten constitute about a quarter of the sample. This clonotype was found many times. Its antigen has not been determined. Base qualities are not provided; no much larger clone lies one nucleotide away.

Compared with germline, V lacks 5 bases and J lacks 7 bases; bases without a gene match: 14. Including the terminal cysteine and phenylalanine, the CDR3 comprises 18 residues. The retained sequence is limited to the CDR3, 54 bases, with the frame set at the first base. CDR1 and CDR2 were assigned from the germline V gene as MDHEN and SYDVKM. The rearrangement combines TRBV28 with TRBJ2-2; the central 12 bases match TRBD1. The sequenced sample was peripheral blood, obtained 180 days after TCRalphabeta/CD19-depleted stem cell transplant. This sequence was found in a male patient aged 2-15 years who had a stem cell transplant for chronic granulomatous disease, so the T cells may come from the graft donor. The DNA sequence is TGTGCCAGCAGTGACATCTCTGGGACAGGGGGCGAGATCGGGGAGCTGTTTTTT. It encodes CASSDISGTGGEIGELFF.